The T cell receptor (beta chain) described here comes from a study of T cell clonality in common variable immunodeficiency. Measured with immunoSEQ multiplex PCR; TCRdb has only the in-frame clones, and not every one. In total the sample includes about 44,000 clones, none of them seen once. General observations from the study: Compared with healthy controls, CVID subjects showed increased TCRbeta clonality, mostly in about a third.

This clone has a count of ten or more. Its matching antigen is unknown. The read halts 3 residues ahead of the CDR3 end, with the missing end drawn from the germline J gene. The germline V gene has CDR1 MRHNA and CDR2 SNTAGT. There are 13 residues in the CDR3. The chain couples TRBV6-4 to TRBJ1-4, with D hard to call. The origin of this receptor is a person between 18 and 75 years old in good health. The sequencing sample was made of peripheral blood mononuclear cells. CDR3 DNA, as far as it was read: TGTGCCAGCAGTGACTCGACCGCGGGCCAA. Its translation: CASSDSTAGQ. The whole CDR3 sequence is CASSDSTAGQLFF.